The 15 T cell receptor beta chains below come from one sample, sequenced in a study of identical twins. TCRdb passed the 5' RACE reads through MiXCR, listing each CDR3 protein once. The data hold around 680,000 distinct CDR3 sequences, with over 8.5% observed a single time. Separately, the same data were catalogued under a study of yellow fever vaccine responses in identical twins.

Sequencing was carried out using PBMCs. Every receptor here comes from a woman aged 18-29 years in good health.

CDR3 sequence (DNA): TGTGCCACCAGCAGATCAAATCAGCCCCAGCATTTT. Translation gives CATSRSNQPQHF. The chain uses TRBV15 and TRBJ1-5; D call uncertain. Trimming removed 2 bases at V and 4 bases at J, with 3 bases between. The CDR3 has 12 residues. Germline CDR1 reads LNHNV; CDR2 reads YYDKDF (reference sequence).

The table lists this clonotype with many counts. The rearrangement links TRBV6-1 to TRBJ2-7; possible D gene TRBD1, 6 bases. V lost 4 bases and J 3 bases, leaving 10 bases between the germline ends. The CDR3 has 13 amino acids. From germline, CDR1 is MNHNS and CDR2 SASEGT. The CDR3 region is CASSAGQSYEQYF. The CDR3 coding sequence is TGTGCCAGCAGTGCCGGACAGAGCTACGAGCAGTACTTC.

This clonotype was seen only a few times. The V and J genes are TRBV20-1 and TRBJ2-7, with D unclear. V lost 0 bases and J 3 bases, leaving 9 bases between the germline ends. This CDR3 spans 13 amino acids. Germline CDR1 is DFQATT and CDR2 is SNEGSKA (reference sequence). The CDR3 region has the DNA TGCAGTGCTAGAGATGGGCGAAGCTACGAGCAGTACTTC. As protein: CSARDGRSYEQYF.

This rearrangement joins TRBV30 to TRBJ2-1, with 9 bases identical to TRBD2. CDR1 is GTSNPN and CDR2 is SVGIG in the germline V gene (reference sequence). CDR3 length: 16 amino acids. V shed 3 bases, J shed 10 bases, and the junction held 16 bases outside the gene matches. The CDR3 DNA reads TGTGCCTGGAGAGGAACTCTAGCGGGACCCCTCGGGGAGCAGTTCTTC. Its protein product is CAWRGTLAGPLGEQFF.

This clonotype appeared a few times. CDR3 region: CASRQVVDETQYF. CDR3 nucleotide sequence: TGTGCCAGCAGACAGGTGGTAGACGAGACCCAGTACTTC. This chain joins TRBV3-1 and TRBJ2-5; weak D call: TRBD1 (5 bases). Germline lookup yields CDR1 LGHDT and CDR2 YNNKEL (reference sequence). CDR3 length equals 13 residues. V lost 6 bases to trimming and J lost 5 bases, with 13 bases between them.

Only a few counts were recorded for this clonotype. V usage is TRBV2 and J usage is TRBJ2-2; D gene uncertain. CDR3 length: 14 residues. From germline, CDR1 is SNHLY and CDR2 FYNNEI. The V and J ends lost 8 bases and 5 bases respectively, with 15 bases between them. Written as DNA, the CDR3 is TGTGCCAGCGGAATCCTACTCGGAACCGGGGAGCTGTTTTTT. Translating it yields CASGILLGTGELFF.

CDR3 nucleotides: TGTGCCAGTAACCGGGACAGACCCTACGAGCAGTACTTC. This translates into CASNRDRPYEQYF. This chain connects TRBV28 to TRBJ2-7, with TRBD1 identical over 7 bases. Germline V gene sequence: CDR1 MDHEN, CDR2 SYDVKM. J lost 2 bases, V lost 9 bases, and 7 bases had no gene match. This CDR3 spans 13 amino acids.

This clonotype has more than one count but fewer than ten. The chain has TRBV7-2 and TRBJ2-7, with 8 nucleotides matching TRBD2. This CDR3 is 17 amino acids long. J gave up 1 base and V 0 bases, and 8 bases lay outside the gene matches. CDR1 and CDR2 from the germline V gene are SGHTA and FQGNSA. CDR3 bases: TGTGCCAGCAGCTTAGCGCGGGGGGCGGGGTATTCCTACGAGCAGTACTTC. Its translation is CASSLARGAGYSYEQYF.

This clonotype was recorded a few times. The chain joins TRBV12-3 or TRBV12-4 to TRBJ2-2; tentatively, D is TRBD1 or TRBD2 (5 bases each). Between the trimmed V and J ends, which lost 6 bases and 6 bases, there was a span of 17 bases. This CDR3 spans 15 amino acids. The CDR3 sequence is CASSQSGRVSGELFF. CDR3 DNA: TGTGCCAGCAGCCAATCGGGACGGGTTTCCGGGGAGCTGTTTTTT.

The V and J genes are TRBV27 and TRBJ1-1; TRBD1 aligns across 8 bases. After removal of 4 bases from V and 2 bases from J, the junction contained 6 bases not matched to a gene. The V gene's germline CDR1 is MNHEY and CDR2 SMNVEV (reference sequence). CDR3 length: 15 residues. CDR3: CASSYRQGFNTEAFF. For the CDR3, the DNA is TGTGCCAGCAGTTACCGACAGGGGTTTAACACTGAAGCTTTCTTT.

The chain carries TRBV10-1 and TRBJ2-1, with 12 bases identical to TRBD2. Germline values: CDR1 WNHNN, CDR2 SYGVQD (reference sequence). J lost 8 bases, V lost 6 bases, and 14 bases had no gene match. This CDR3 region has 17 residues. CDR3 loop: CASRKKQLTSGSDEQFF. CDR3 nucleotide sequence: TGCGCCAGCAGAAAGAAACAGTTGACTAGCGGGAGTGATGAGCAGTTCTTC.

This clonotype was recorded many times. The V and J genes are TRBV7-9 and TRBJ2-7, with 12 bases that match TRBD2. Unmatched junction bases numbered 12, after V lost 8 bases and J lost 7 bases. The length of the CDR3 is 15 residues. CDR1 is SEHNR and CDR2 is FQNEAQ in the germline V gene (reference sequence). CDR3 region: CASHSSKTSGGEQYF. The CDR3 DNA sequence: TGTGCCAGCCACTCGTCTAAGACTAGCGGGGGAGAGCAGTACTTC.

This clonotype was seen a few times. The gene calls are TRBV21-1 and TRBJ1-5; TRBD1, the table's D call, lacks a check against the DNA. TRBV21-1 is labeled a pseudogene. The CDR3 has 13 amino acids. CDR3 coding DNA: TGTGCCAGCTATTGCCGGGACAGGGAGTCCCAGCATTTT. Its protein is CASYCRDRESQHF.

Many counts were recorded for this clonotype. This sequence joins TRBV10-2 and TRBJ2-3; 8 positions match TRBD2. The CDR3 covers 15 residues. The germline V gene encodes CDR1 WSHSY and CDR2 SAAADI. Germline trimming cut 3 bases from V and 1 base from J; bases unmatched to any gene: 3. The CDR3 protein is CASSELAAGTDTQYF. The CDR3 DNA reads TGCGCCAGCAGTGAACTAGCGGCAGGCACAGATACGCAGTATTTT.

This clonotype has a count of ten or more. The V gene is TRBV28, the J gene TRBJ1-5, with D perhaps matching TRBD1 (5 bases). V lost 2 bases, J lost 3 bases, and 11 bases lay in between. The CDR3 contains 15 residues. Germline-derived CDR1 and CDR2 are MDHEN and SYDVKM. The CDR3 is CASSLAQANNQPQHF. CDR3 DNA sequence: TGTGCCAGCAGTTTAGCACAGGCTAACAATCAGCCCCAGCATTTT.